The next 17 T cell receptor beta chains were all read from a single sample in a study of CD8 T cells in ankylosing spondylitis. TCRdb redid the calling of the 5' RACE reads with MiXCR, one entry per CDR3 protein. The table has approximately 240,000 distinct CDR3 sequences, under 30% seen once; the top ten hold 0.5% to 0.75%. The sample comprised blood, either unsorted or a sorted T cell fraction (not recorded which). These receptors were collected from a male donor with ankylosing spondylitis or in good health (not recorded which).

V usage is TRBV3-1 and J usage is TRBJ2-7; 7 nucleotides match TRBD1. The CDR3 is made up of 16 amino acids. V was clipped by 4 bases and J by 0 bases; unmatched bases: 9. Germline assignment: CDR1 LGHDT and CDR2 YNNKEL (reference sequence). The CDR3 region is CASSLKKGAISYEQYF. The CDR3 DNA reads TGTGCCAGCAGCCTAAAAAAGGGGGCGATCTCCTACGAGCAGTACTTC.

This chain links TRBV12-3 or TRBV12-4 with TRBJ2-1, with D possibly TRBD2 on 7 matching bases. The CDR3 covers 13 residues. V dropped 6 bases and J dropped 9 bases, with 15 bases sitting between them. The CDR3 sequence: CASSPDAGAEQFF. The CDR3, as DNA: TGTGCCAGCAGCCCTGACGCGGGGGCTGAGCAGTTCTTC.

This clonotype has more than one count but fewer than ten. The chain joins TRBV20-1 to TRBJ2-3, with 10 positions matching TRBD1. This CDR3 comprises 16 residues. The V gene's germline CDR1 is DFQATT and CDR2 SNEGSKA (reference sequence). Germline trimming cut 3 bases from V and 4 bases from J; bases unmatched to any gene: 10. The CDR3 bases are TGCAGTGCTAGGGGGCCGGGACAGGGGATATCAGATACGCAGTATTTT. Translation: CSARGPGQGISDTQYF.

This clonotype was recorded a few times. The CDR3 here is CASRYSPFNYGYTF. The DNA for the CDR3 is TGTGCCAGCCGGTACAGCCCCTTTAACTATGGCTACACCTTC. This rearrangement joins TRBV5-5 to TRBJ1-2, with D unclear. The V and J ends lost 7 bases and 1 base respectively, with 14 bases between them. The CDR3 spans 14 residues. Germline V CDR1 and CDR2: SGHKS, YYEKEE (reference sequence). Combining the CDR3 with reference TRBV5-5 and TRBJ1-2 gives the whole variable domain DAGVTQSPTHLIKTRGQQVTLRCSPISGHKSVSWYQQVLGQGPQFIFQYYEKEERGRGNFPDRFSARQFPNYSSELNVNALLLGDSALYLCASRYSPFNYGYTFGSGTRLTVV.

The rearrangement uses TRBV4-1 and TRBJ2-5; D may be TRBD1 or TRBD2 (5 bases each). CDR3 size: 14 residues. CDR1 MGHRA and CDR2 YSYEKL come from the germline V gene. V dropped 1 base and J dropped 4 bases, with 10 bases sitting between them. The CDR3 coding sequence is TGCGCCAGCAGCCAAGCCGGGACCGGAGAGACCCAGTACTTC. Translation gives CASSQAGTGETQYF.

This chain joins TRBV18 and TRBJ2-3; D remains ambiguous. In germline, CDR1 is KGHSH, CDR2 LQKENI. Trimming pared 3 bases from V and 0 bases from J, leaving 13 bases between. This CDR3 comprises 16 residues. DNA for the CDR3: TGTGCCAGCTCACCCGCCAGGCCGGCTAGCACAGATACGCAGTATTTT. Its translation is CASSPARPASTDTQYF.

CDR3 sequence (DNA): TGCAGTGCTAGATCCTCGGGCACGATCACCGGGGAGCTGTTTTTT. Translating it yields CSARSSGTITGELFF. The gene calls are TRBV20-1 and TRBJ2-2; no clear D gene. The CDR3 consists of 15 residues. Germline values: CDR1 DFQATT, CDR2 SNEGSKA (reference sequence). The germline V and J ends were trimmed by 2 bases and 4 bases, with 14 bases remaining between them.

This clonotype was seen a few times. The chain combines TRBV12-3 or TRBV12-4 with TRBJ1-1; possibly TRBD1 for D (5 bases). This CDR3 is 15 amino acids long. Trimming shortened V by 6 bases and J by 0 bases, and 14 bases separated the two germline ends. The CDR3 coding sequence is TGTGCCAGCAGCCGGGACGGTTTAATGAACACTGAAGCTTTCTTT. It translates to CASSRDGLMNTEAFF.

This clonotype was seen repeatedly, ten times or more. The rearrangement joins TRBV20-1 to TRBJ2-3; TRBD2 matches at 8 bases. The CDR3 length is 13 residues. V was pared by 3 bases and J by 3 bases, with 2 bases of the junction left unmatched. Germline V CDR1 and CDR2: DFQATT, SNEGSKA (reference sequence). CDR3 sequence reads: CSASAGGTDTQYF. The CDR3 DNA follows: TGCAGTGCTAGCGCGGGGGGAACAGATACGCAGTATTTT.

The CDR3 bases are TGTGCCAGCAGCTTCTTGAATACGCAGTATTTT. Protein product: CASSFLNTQYF. The chain joins TRBV7-9 to TRBJ2-3, with D unresolved. The CDR3 length is 11 residues. V was trimmed by 3 bases and J by 7 bases, leaving 5 bases between them. In germline, CDR1 is SEHNR, CDR2 FQNEAQ (reference sequence).

The V gene is TRBV6-5, the J gene TRBJ2-2; 8 bases are shared with TRBD2. The CDR3 covers 15 residues. CDR1 is MNHEY, CDR2 SVGAGI, per germline. V was clipped by 5 bases and J by 1 base; unmatched bases: 3. In nucleotides, the CDR3 is TGTGCCAGCAGTCCCCGGGGGGGGAACACCGGGGAGCTGTTTTTT. Encoded protein: CASSPRGGNTGELFF.

As concerns this clonotype: A much larger clone lies a single base off, so this may be a read error. The genes are TRBV20-1 and TRBJ2-1, with D perhaps given as TRBD1 or TRBD2 (5 bases each). In germline, CDR1 is DFQATT, CDR2 SNEGSKA (reference sequence). This CDR3 region has 15 residues. The chain's CDR3 is CSAIRSGLRHNEQIF. DNA for the CDR3: TGCAGTGCTATACGCTCGGGGCTGCGGCACAATGAGCAGATCTTC.

This clonotype has only a few counts. The junction differs from germline at one of its ends, possibly a read error. The CDR3 region has the DNA TGTGCTAGTGGTCCCCCAGGAGGCGCTCCTAACTTC. This sequence encodes CASGPPGGAPNF. The chain couples TRBV12-5 to TRBJ2-7, with D tentatively TRBD2 (5 bases). CDR1 is LGHNT, CDR2 FRNRAP, per germline. This CDR3 region has 12 residues. Full variable domain (rest looked up from reference TRBV12-5 and TRBJ2-7): DARVTQTPRHKVTEMGQEVTMRCQPILGHNTVFWYRQTMMQGLELLAYFRNRAPLDDSGMPKDRFSAEMPDATLATLKIQPSEPRDSAVYFCASGPPGGAPNFGPGTRLTVT.

The V call is TRBV7-2, the J call TRBJ2-5; 7 nucleotides line up with TRBD2. V shed 8 bases, J shed 5 bases, and the junction held 8 bases outside the gene matches. Looked up from germline, CDR1 is SGHTA and CDR2 is FQGNSA. The CDR3 extends over 13 amino acids. The CDR3 region is CASHHAGGETQYF. The CDR3 DNA is TGTGCCAGCCACCACGCCGGGGGGGAGACCCAGTACTTC. The full variable domain, completed using reference TRBV7-2 and TRBJ2-5, is GAGVSQSPSNKVTEKGKDVELRCDPISGHTALYWYRQSLGQGLEFLIYFQGNSAPDKSGLPSDRFSAERTGGSVSTLTIQRTQQEDSAVYLCASHHAGGETQYFGPGTRLLVL.

The sample holds a few counts of this clonotype. The rearrangement links TRBV7-9 to TRBJ1-6; D is uncertain. Per the germline V gene, CDR1 is SEHNR and CDR2 is FQNEAQ (reference sequence). The length of the CDR3 is 13 residues. In nucleotides, the CDR3 is TGTGCTGCTTTCCGGATCGGACGTTCACCCCTCCACTTT. Residues: CAAFRIGRSPLHF.

This clonotype was seen a few times. The chain links TRBV20-1 to TRBJ2-7; D is undetermined. V lost 6 bases and J 7 bases, leaving 16 bases between the germline ends. The germline gives CDR1 DFQATT, CDR2 SNEGSKA (reference sequence). The CDR3 has 12 residues. The CDR3 DNA follows: TGCAGTGCCGCCCAGAGTTCGGCAGAGCAGTACTTC. It specifies CSAAQSSAEQYF.

This clonotype was counted many times. The chain uses TRBV29-1 and TRBJ2-7; 15 bases match TRBD2. CDR1 SQVTM and CDR2 ANQGSEA come from the germline V gene. The CDR3 sequence is 14 residues long. V shed 7 bases, J shed 2 bases, and the junction held 3 bases outside the gene matches. CDR3: CSAGLAGGTYEQYF. The CDR3 DNA is TGCAGCGCCGGACTAGCGGGGGGGACCTACGAGCAGTACTTC.